Described below is a single T cell receptor beta chain sequence and its context. These data originate in a study of shared clonotypes between healthy human individuals. Germline V gives CDR1 LNHDA, CDR2 SQIVND (reference sequence). The CDR3 loop spans 14 amino acids. J lost 7 bases, V lost 4 bases, and 6 bases had no gene match. Only in-frame clones appear in the TCRdb table, and some are missing; sequencing was by immunoSEQ multiplex PCR. The profile covers a few million clones, with 85% to 95% appearing a single time and around 0.14% taken by the ten largest. V is TRBV19 and J is TRBJ1-5, with 8 bases fitting TRBD1. The sample consisted of naive CD4+ T cells sorted from blood. Subset noted: CD45RA+ positively selected. The sequence derives from a man between 18 and 29 years old in good health. In DNA form, the CDR3 reads TGTGCCAGTAGTACCGACCAGGGGGCCCAGCCCCAGCATTTT. It codes for CASSTDQGAQPQHF.